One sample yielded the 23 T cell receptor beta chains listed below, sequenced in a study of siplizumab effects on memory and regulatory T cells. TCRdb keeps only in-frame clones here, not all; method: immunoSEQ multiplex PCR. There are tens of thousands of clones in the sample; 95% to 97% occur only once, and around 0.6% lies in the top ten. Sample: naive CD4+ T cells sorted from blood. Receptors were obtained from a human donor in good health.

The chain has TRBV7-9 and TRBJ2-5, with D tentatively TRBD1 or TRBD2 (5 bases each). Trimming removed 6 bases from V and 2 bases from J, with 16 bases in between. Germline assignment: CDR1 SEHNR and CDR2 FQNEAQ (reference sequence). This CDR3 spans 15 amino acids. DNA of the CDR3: TGTGCCAGCAGATCGAGAGGGGCTAAGCAAGAGACCCAGTACTTC. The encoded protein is CASRSRGAKQETQYF.

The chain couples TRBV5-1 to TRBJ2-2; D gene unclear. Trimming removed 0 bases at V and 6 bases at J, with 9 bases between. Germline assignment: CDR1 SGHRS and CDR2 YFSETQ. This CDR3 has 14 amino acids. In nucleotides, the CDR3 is TGCGCCAGCAGCTTGGGGGATTCACCCGGGGAGCTGTTTTTT. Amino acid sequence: CASSLGDSPGELFF.

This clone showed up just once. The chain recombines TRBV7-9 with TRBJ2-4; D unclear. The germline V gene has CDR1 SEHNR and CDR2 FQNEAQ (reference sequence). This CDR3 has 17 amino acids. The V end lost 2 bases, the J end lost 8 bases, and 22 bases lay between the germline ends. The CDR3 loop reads CASSLTSPSKGWDIQYF. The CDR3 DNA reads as TGTGCCAGCAGCTTAACCTCCCCTTCAAAAGGGTGGGACATTCAGTACTTC.

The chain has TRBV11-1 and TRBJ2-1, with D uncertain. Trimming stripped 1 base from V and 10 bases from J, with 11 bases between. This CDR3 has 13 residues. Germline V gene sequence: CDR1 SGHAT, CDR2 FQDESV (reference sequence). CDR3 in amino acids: CASSLDWLVEQFF. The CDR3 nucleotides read TGTGCCAGCAGCTTAGATTGGCTAGTGGAGCAGTTCTTC.

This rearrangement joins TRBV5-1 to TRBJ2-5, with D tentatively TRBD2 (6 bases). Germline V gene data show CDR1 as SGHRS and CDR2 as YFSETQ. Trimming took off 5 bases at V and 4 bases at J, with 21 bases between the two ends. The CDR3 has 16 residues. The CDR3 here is CASRLTGLLSPETQYF. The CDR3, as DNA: TGCGCCAGCAGACTCACGGGACTCCTATCGCCAGAGACCCAGTACTTC.

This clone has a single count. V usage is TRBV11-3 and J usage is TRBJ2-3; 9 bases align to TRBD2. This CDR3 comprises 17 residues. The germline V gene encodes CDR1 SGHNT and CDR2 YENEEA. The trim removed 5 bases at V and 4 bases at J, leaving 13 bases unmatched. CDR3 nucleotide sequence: TGTGCCAGCAGCCAGTTGGTGGGGGCGGGAGGGTCAGATACGCAGTATTTT. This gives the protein CASSQLVGAGGSDTQYF.

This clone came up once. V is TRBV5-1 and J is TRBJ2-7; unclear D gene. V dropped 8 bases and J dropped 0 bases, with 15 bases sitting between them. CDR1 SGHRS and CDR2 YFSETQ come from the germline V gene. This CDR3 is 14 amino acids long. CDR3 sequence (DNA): TGCGCCAGAAACAGACACCTCAGCTCCTACGAGCAGTACTTC. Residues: CARNRHLSSYEQYF.

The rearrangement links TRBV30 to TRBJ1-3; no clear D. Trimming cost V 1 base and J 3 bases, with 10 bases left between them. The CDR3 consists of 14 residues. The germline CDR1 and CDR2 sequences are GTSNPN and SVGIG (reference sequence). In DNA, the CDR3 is TGTGCCTGGAGTGGAGTGGGAGTTGGAAACACCATATATTTT. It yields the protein CAWSGVGVGNTIYF.

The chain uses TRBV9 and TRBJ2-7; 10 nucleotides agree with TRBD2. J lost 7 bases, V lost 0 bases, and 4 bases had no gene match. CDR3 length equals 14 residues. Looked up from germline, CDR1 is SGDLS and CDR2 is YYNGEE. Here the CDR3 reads CASSVALAGREQYF. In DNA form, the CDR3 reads TGTGCCAGCAGCGTAGCACTAGCGGGGAGGGAGCAGTACTTC.

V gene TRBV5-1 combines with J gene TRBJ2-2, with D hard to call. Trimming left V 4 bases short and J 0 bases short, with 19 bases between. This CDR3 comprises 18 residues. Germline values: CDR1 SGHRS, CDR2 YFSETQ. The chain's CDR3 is CASSPPPIRPPNTGELFF. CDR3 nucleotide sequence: TGCGCCAGCAGCCCACCCCCGATTAGACCTCCGAACACCGGGGAGCTGTTTTTT.

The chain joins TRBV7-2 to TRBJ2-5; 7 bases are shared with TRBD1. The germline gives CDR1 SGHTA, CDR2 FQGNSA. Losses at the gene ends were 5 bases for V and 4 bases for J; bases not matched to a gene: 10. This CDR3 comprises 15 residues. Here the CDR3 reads CASSIGGSGRETQYF. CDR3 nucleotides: TGTGCCAGCAGCATAGGGGGCTCTGGACGAGAGACCCAGTACTTC.

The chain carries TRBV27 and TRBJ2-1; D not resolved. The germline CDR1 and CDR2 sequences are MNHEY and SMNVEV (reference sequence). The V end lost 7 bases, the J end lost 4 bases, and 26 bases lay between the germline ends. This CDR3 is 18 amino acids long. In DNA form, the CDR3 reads TGTGCCAGCATTCCCTCGATCCTGGTTCACGGACCGTACAATGAGCAGTTCTTC. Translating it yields CASIPSILVHGPYNEQFF.

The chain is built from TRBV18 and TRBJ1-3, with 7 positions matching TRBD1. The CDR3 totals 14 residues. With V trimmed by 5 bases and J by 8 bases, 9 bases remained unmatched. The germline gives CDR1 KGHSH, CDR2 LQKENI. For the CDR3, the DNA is TGTGCCAGCTCAAACAGGGGATTTTCGGACACCATATATTTT. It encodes CASSNRGFSDTIYF.

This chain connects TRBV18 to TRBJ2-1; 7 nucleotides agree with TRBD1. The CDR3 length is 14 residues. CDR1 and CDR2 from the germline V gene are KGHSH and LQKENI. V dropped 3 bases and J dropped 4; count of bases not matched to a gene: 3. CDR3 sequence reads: CASSPGTVYNEQFF. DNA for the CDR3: TGTGCCAGCTCACCGGGGACAGTTTACAATGAGCAGTTCTTC. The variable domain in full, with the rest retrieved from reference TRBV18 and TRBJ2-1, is NAGVMQNPRHLVRRRGQEARLRCSPMKGHSHVYWYRQLPEEGLKFMVYLQKENIIDESGMPKERFSAEFPKEGPSILRIQQVVRGDSAAYFCASSPGTVYNEQFFGPGTRLTVL.

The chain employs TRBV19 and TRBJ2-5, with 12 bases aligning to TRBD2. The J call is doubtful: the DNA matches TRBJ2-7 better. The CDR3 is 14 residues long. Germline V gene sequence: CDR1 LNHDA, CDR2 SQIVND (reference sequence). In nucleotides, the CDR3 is TGTGCCAGTAGTACGACTAGCGGGGGATACGAGCAGTACTTC. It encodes CASSTTSGGYEQYF.

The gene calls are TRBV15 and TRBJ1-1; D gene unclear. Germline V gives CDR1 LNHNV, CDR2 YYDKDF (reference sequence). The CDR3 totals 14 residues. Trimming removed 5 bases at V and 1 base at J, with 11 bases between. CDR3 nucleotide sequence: TGTGCCACCAGCCCGAAGCGGGGGAACACTGAAGCTTTCTTT. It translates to CATSPKRGNTEAFF. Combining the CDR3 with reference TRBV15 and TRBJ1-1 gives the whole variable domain DAMVIQNPRYQVTQFGKPVTLSCSQTLNHNVMYWYQQKSSQAPKLLFHYYDKDFNNEADTPDNFQSRRPNTSFCFLDIRSPGLGDTAMYLCATSPKRGNTEAFFGQGTRLTVV.

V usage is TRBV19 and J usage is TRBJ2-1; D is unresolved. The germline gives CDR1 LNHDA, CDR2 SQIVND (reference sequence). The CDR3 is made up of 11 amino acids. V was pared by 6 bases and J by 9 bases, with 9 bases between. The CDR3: CASSQTSEQFF. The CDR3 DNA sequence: TGTGCCAGTAGCCAAACGTCTGAGCAGTTCTTC.

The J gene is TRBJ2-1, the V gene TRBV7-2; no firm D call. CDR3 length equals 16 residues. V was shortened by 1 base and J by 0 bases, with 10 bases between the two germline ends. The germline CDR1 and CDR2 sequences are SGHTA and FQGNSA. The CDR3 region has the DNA TGTGCCAGCAGCTTAGAAGGGTCTGTCTCCTACAATGAGCAGTTCTTC. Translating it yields CASSLEGSVSYNEQFF.

The CDR3 loop reads CASSLLGTGHGELFF. DNA of the CDR3: TGCGCCAGCAGCCTCCTGGGGACAGGGCACGGGGAACTGTTTTTT. The chain couples TRBV4-3 to TRBJ1-4, with 9 bases identical to TRBD1. V lost 4 bases to trimming and J lost 12 bases; unmatched junction nucleotides: 12. Germline V gene data show CDR1 as LGHNA and CDR2 as YSLEER. The CDR3 extends over 15 amino acids.

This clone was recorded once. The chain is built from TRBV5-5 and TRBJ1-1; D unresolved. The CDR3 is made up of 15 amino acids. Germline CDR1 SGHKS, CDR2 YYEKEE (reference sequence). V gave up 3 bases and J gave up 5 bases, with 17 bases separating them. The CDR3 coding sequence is TGTGCCAGCAGCTCCACGACGGCCCTTAGGACTGAAGCTTTCTTT. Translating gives CASSSTTALRTEAFF. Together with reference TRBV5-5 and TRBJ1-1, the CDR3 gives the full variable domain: DAGVTQSPTHLIKTRGQQVTLRCSPISGHKSVSWYQQVLGQGPQFIFQYYEKEERGRGNFPDRFSARQFPNYSSELNVNALLLGDSALYLCASSSTTALRTEAFFGQGTRLTVV.

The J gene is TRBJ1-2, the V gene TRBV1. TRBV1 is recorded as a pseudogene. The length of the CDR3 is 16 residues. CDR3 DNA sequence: TGCACCAGCAGGTTTACGAGTTTGTGCGAGACCTATGGCTACACCTTC. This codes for CTSRFTSLCETYGYTF.

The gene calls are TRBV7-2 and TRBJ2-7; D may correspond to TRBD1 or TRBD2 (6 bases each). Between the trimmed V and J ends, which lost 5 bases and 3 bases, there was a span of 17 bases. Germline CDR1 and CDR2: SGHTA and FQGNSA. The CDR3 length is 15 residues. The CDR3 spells CASSPVRRGVYEQYF. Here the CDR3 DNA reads TGTGCCAGCAGCCCCGTCCGTAGGGGGGTCTACGAGCAGTACTTC.

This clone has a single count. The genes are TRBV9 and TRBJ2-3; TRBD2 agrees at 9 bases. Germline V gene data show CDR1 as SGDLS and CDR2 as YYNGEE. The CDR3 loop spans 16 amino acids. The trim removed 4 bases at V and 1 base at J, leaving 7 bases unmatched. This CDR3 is CASSPRGGIRTDTQYF. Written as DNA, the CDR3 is TGTGCCAGCAGCCCGCGGGGGGGGATACGCACAGATACGCAGTATTTT.